Each of the 5 T cell receptor beta chains below was sequenced from the same sample in a study of T cell repertoires in cytomegalovirus infection. TCRdb redid the calling of the reads with MiXCR, one entry per CDR3 protein. The data contain some 400,000 distinct CDR3 sequences, around 18% of them singletons. What was sequenced was PBMCs. The receptors stem from a human donor in good health (CMV status not recorded). Some clones in this sample may be carry-over from other donors' samples.

This clonotype was seen repeatedly, ten times or more. The chain combines TRBV7-2 with TRBJ2-4; D may match TRBD1 or TRBD2 (8 bases each). The V end was cut by 5 bases, the J end by 2 bases, with 28 bases between. The CDR3 has 20 residues. Germline lookup yields CDR1 SGHTA and CDR2 FQGNSA. This CDR3 is CASSSRQGSILAGTKNIQYF. In DNA form, the CDR3 reads TGTGCCAGCAGCAGCCGACAGGGGAGTATCTTAGCGGGAACCAAAAACATTCAGTACTTC.

This clonotype was counted only a few times. The CDR3 protein is CAWTRTSGIFEQYF. In DNA, the CDR3 is TGTGCCTGGACCCGGACTAGCGGGATTTTCGAGCAGTACTTC. The chain has TRBV30 and TRBJ2-7; 12 bases match TRBD2. CDR1 GTSNPN and CDR2 SVGIG come from the germline V gene (reference sequence). Unmatched junction bases numbered 7, after V lost 4 bases and J lost 6 bases. The CDR3 runs to 14 residues.

In DNA form, the CDR3 reads TGTGCCATCGCCCAGGGAGGGTCGTTTGGGGCCCAGTACTTC. Translation gives CAIAQGGSFGAQYF. V and J are TRBV10-3 and TRBJ2-5; 7 nucleotides line up with TRBD2. Germline CDR1 is ENHRY and CDR2 is SYGVKD. The CDR3 is 14 residues long. The V gene end was trimmed by 8 bases and the J gene end by 9 bases; junction bases not matched to a gene: 15.

The chain is built from TRBV6-1 and TRBJ2-3; D remains ambiguous. Germline V gene data show CDR1 as MNHNS and CDR2 as SASEGT. Deletions cut 9 bases from V and 2 bases from J, with 6 bases between. There are 11 residues in the CDR3. The CDR3: CARTPTDTQYF. CDR3 bases: TGTGCCAGAACCCCCACAGATACGCAGTATTTT.

This sequence joins TRBV25-1 and TRBJ2-3; 7 positions agree with TRBD2. The germline CDR1 and CDR2 sequences are MGHDK and SYGVNS. V was clipped by 7 bases and J by 1 base; unmatched bases: 5. This CDR3 has 14 amino acids. CDR3 loop: CASTGEGGTDTQYF. CDR3 DNA sequence: TGTGCCAGCACCGGGGAGGGCGGCACAGATACGCAGTATTTT.